The 23 T cell receptor beta chains presented below share a single source sample, sequenced in a study of blood T cell repertoires in COVID-19 (dated by TCRdb to 2018 to 2020). The library was prepared using the immunoSEQ multiplex PCR assay. TCRdb carries this immuneACCESS record with in-frame sequences only. Its versions omit some clonotypes, under half of them owing to an unresolved V gene in the studies checked, with the rest unexplained. For this sample the table gives fewer than 300,000 clones, of which 75% to 90% were detected only once. Of the sample, approximately 1.4% is held by the ten largest clones. The sample consisted of peripheral blood. Receptors originate from a woman aged 40 to 50 who had recovered from COVID-19.

The chain couples TRBV19 to TRBJ2-1; tentative D call: TRBD2 (5 bases). CDR3 length: 13 amino acids. The V gene's germline CDR1 is LNHDA and CDR2 SQIVND (reference sequence). V was clipped by 7 bases and J by 0 bases, with 7 bases between them. DNA for the CDR3: TGTGCCAGTACTAGCCGCTCCTACAATGAGCAGTTCTTC. Its protein product is CASTSRSYNEQFF.

V is TRBV20-1 and J is TRBJ1-1; D call uncertain. Per germline, CDR1 DFQATT and CDR2 SNEGSKA (reference sequence). The CDR3 runs 11 residues. The germline V and J ends were trimmed by 0 bases and 4 bases, with 3 bases remaining between them. The CDR3, as DNA: TGCAGTGCTAGAGAGAGCACTGAAGCTTTCTTT. Encoded protein: CSARESTEAFF.

The chain links TRBV6-5 to TRBJ1-6; 10 nucleotides agree with TRBD1. The CDR3 contains 13 residues. V gave up 8 bases and J gave up 12 bases; unmatched junction bases: 7. Germline V gives CDR1 MNHEY, CDR2 SVGAGI. The CDR3 here is CASSGTGALPLHF. In nucleotides, the CDR3 is TGTGCCAGCTCCGGGACAGGGGCCCTACCCCTCCACTTT.

The rearrangement joins TRBV6-5 to TRBJ2-3; possible D gene TRBD2, 5 bases. Per germline, CDR1 MNHEY and CDR2 SVGAGI. Trimming pared 8 bases from V and 4 bases from J, leaving 10 bases between. The CDR3 loop spans 12 amino acids. In DNA, the CDR3 is TGTGCCAGCGAGGACTGGCCAGATACGCAGTATTTT. This encodes CASEDWPDTQYF.

This sequence joins TRBV14 and TRBJ2-1; 11 bases line up with TRBD2. Germline CDR1 SGHDN, CDR2 FVKESK. After removal of 4 bases from V and 3 bases from J, the junction contained 5 bases not matched to a gene. The CDR3 contains 16 residues. The CDR3, as DNA: TGTGCCAGCAGCCTCAGACTAGCGGGGCACTACAATGAGCAGTTCTTC. Protein product: CASSLRLAGHYNEQFF. Together with reference TRBV14 and TRBJ2-1, the CDR3 gives the full variable domain: EAGVTQFPSHSVIEKGQTVTLRCDPISGHDNLYWYRRVMGKEIKFLLHFVKESKQDESGMPNNRFLAERTGGTYSTLKVQPAELEDSGVYFCASSLRLAGHYNEQFFGPGTRLTVL.

This clone was observed a few times. The CDR3 coding sequence is TGTGCCAGCAGCCAAGAAGGGGGAGGGGGGAACACTGAAGCTTTCTTT. This translates into CASSQEGGGGNTEAFF. This chain uses TRBV3-1 (or the pseudogene TRBV3-2) with TRBJ1-1, with D possibly TRBD1 on 6 matching bases. V gave up 0 bases and J gave up 1 base, with 12 bases separating them. Germline V gene data show CDR1 as LGHDT and CDR2 as YNNKEL (reference sequence). This CDR3 has 16 residues.

The V and J genes are TRBV7-2 and TRBJ2-7; 7 nucleotides match TRBD2. Germline CDR1 SGHTA, CDR2 FQGNSA. The length of the CDR3 is 17 residues. V lost 5 bases to trimming and J lost 2 bases; unmatched junction nucleotides: 15. The CDR3 coding sequence is TGTGCCAGCAGCCACCGTGTGGTCAGGGAGGGGCCCTACGAGCAGTACTTC. This translates into CASSHRVVREGPYEQYF.

This chain uses TRBV5-6 with TRBJ1-4, with D possibly being TRBD1 (6 bases). Germline loops: CDR1 SGHDT, CDR2 YYEEEE. The V and J ends lost 4 bases and 8 bases respectively, with 12 bases between them. This CDR3 has 13 amino acids. CDR3 sequence (DNA): TGTGCCAGCAGCGTCGGGACACTCGAAAAACTGTTTTTT. Its translation: CASSVGTLEKLFF.

The V and J genes are TRBV19 and TRBJ1-2; no reliable D call. Per the germline V gene, CDR1 is LNHDA and CDR2 is SQIVND (reference sequence). Trimming pared 2 bases from V and 6 bases from J, leaving 13 bases between. This CDR3 is built from 14 residues. The CDR3 here is CASSIMPKLDGYTF. CDR3 sequence (DNA): TGTGCCAGTAGTATAATGCCCAAACTGGATGGCTACACCTTC. Supplemented by reference TRBV19 and TRBJ1-2, the full variable domain reads DGGITQSPKYLFRKEGQNVTLSCEQNLNHDAMYWYRQDPGQGLRLIYYSQIVNDFQKGDIAEGYSVSREKKESFPLTVTSAQKNPTAFYLCASSIMPKLDGYTFGSGTRLTVV.

The J gene is TRBJ1-6, the V gene TRBV7-9, with 8 bases matching TRBD1. The V and J ends lost 1 base and 6 bases, in that order; junction bases with no gene match: 5. The germline gives CDR1 SEHNR, CDR2 FQNEAQ (reference sequence). The CDR3 contains 16 residues. As DNA, the CDR3 is TGTGCCAGCAGCTTAGATTTGGGGACAGGTAATTCACCCCTCCACTTT. Its protein product is CASSLDLGTGNSPLHF.

The chain has TRBV4-2 and TRBJ1-2; 8 nucleotides agree with TRBD1. CDR1 is LGHNA and CDR2 is YNFKEQ in the germline V gene. The V segment lost 0 bases and the J segment 5 bases; nucleotides outside the gene matches: 8. This CDR3 is 16 amino acids long. CDR3 amino acids: CASSQEDFRGQYGYTF. The CDR3 nucleotides read TGTGCCAGCAGCCAAGAAGATTTCAGGGGGCAGTATGGCTACACCTTC.

The chain uses TRBV6-4 and TRBJ1-2, with 10 positions matching TRBD1. Germline V gene data show CDR1 as MRHNA and CDR2 as SNTAGT. Trimming at V came to 6 bases and at J to 3 bases, leaving 10 bases not matched to a gene. The CDR3 totals 16 residues. The CDR3 DNA follows: TGTGCCAGCAGCCCGGGACAGGGGCCCCTGGACTATGGCTACACCTTC. Translated, it gives CASSPGQGPLDYGYTF.

Notes on this clone: The identical CDR3 is also encoded by other nucleotide sequences in the sample. V is TRBV11-2 and J is TRBJ2-7, with TRBD1 identical over 11 bases. The CDR3 has 15 amino acids. CDR1 SGHAT and CDR2 FQNNGV come from the germline V gene. The V gene end was trimmed by 6 bases and the J gene end by 3 bases; junction bases not matched to a gene: 7. Here the CDR3 DNA reads TGTGCCAGCAGTTCCCGGGACAGGGGGTTCTACGAGCAGTACTTC. This gives the protein CASSSRDRGFYEQYF.

V gene TRBV7-3 combines with J gene TRBJ1-1; 8 bases agree with TRBD1. The CDR3 is made up of 17 amino acids. V was pared by 5 bases and J by 6 bases, with 17 bases of the junction left unmatched. Germline CDR1 reads SGHTA; CDR2 reads FQGTGA. CDR3 nucleotide sequence: TGTGCCAGCAGCCGAGGGGGGACAGGCGGTTTCATGGCTGAAGCTTTCTTT. This gives the protein CASSRGGTGGFMAEAFF.

The rearrangement links TRBV18 to TRBJ1-1; D is perhaps TRBD1 (5 bases). This CDR3 spans 14 amino acids. V gave up 5 bases and J gave up 4 bases, with 14 bases separating them. In germline, CDR1 is KGHSH, CDR2 LQKENI. The CDR3 bases are TGTGCCAGCTCAACCCAGGGATGGAGCACTGAAGCTTTCTTT. It codes for CASSTQGWSTEAFF. The complete variable domain, with remaining parts taken from reference TRBV18 and TRBJ1-1, reads NAGVMQNPRHLVRRRGQEARLRCSPMKGHSHVYWYRQLPEEGLKFMVYLQKENIIDESGMPKERFSAEFPKEGPSILRIQQVVRGDSAAYFCASSTQGWSTEAFFGQGTRLTVV.

This rearrangement joins TRBV3-1 (or the pseudogene TRBV3-2) to TRBJ1-2, with D uncertain. Trimming left V 1 base short and J 4 bases short, with 7 bases between. This CDR3 spans 13 amino acids. Germline V CDR1 and CDR2: LGHDT, YNNKEL (reference sequence). In nucleotides, the CDR3 is TGTGCCAGCAGCCAAGTGACTAGCTATGGCTACACCTTC. Its translation: CASSQVTSYGYTF.

V is TRBV5-1 and J is TRBJ2-5; 11 bases are a match to TRBD2. Trimming cost V 3 bases and J 2 bases; bases outside gene matches: 3. CDR1 is SGHRS and CDR2 is YFSETQ in the germline V gene. The CDR3 runs 15 residues. The CDR3: CASSYTSGGQETQYF. The CDR3 DNA reads TGCGCCAGCAGCTACACTAGCGGGGGTCAAGAGACCCAGTACTTC.

V usage is TRBV27 and J usage is TRBJ1-1; TRBD1 is a possible D gene (6 bases). Trimming stripped 6 bases from V and 3 bases from J, with 14 bases between. CDR1 MNHEY and CDR2 SMNVEV come from the germline V gene (reference sequence). The CDR3 loop spans 14 amino acids. The CDR3 protein is CASRGQSRYTEAFF. The CDR3 DNA follows: TGTGCCAGCAGAGGACAGTCACGGTACACTGAAGCTTTCTTT.

This clone was recorded only once. J is TRBJ2-3 and V is TRBV27; 8 positions match TRBD1. CDR1 MNHEY and CDR2 SMNVEV come from the germline V gene (reference sequence). Germline trimming cut 9 bases from V and 2 bases from J; bases unmatched to any gene: 10. This CDR3 is 15 amino acids long. The CDR3 sequence: CASSYIRGLTDTQYF. The CDR3 DNA is TGTGCCAGTTCCTACATCAGGGGGCTCACAGATACGCAGTATTTT.

The chain recombines TRBV5-1 with TRBJ2-1; the D gene is possibly TRBD1 (6 bases). The CDR3 extends over 15 amino acids. V lost 1 base and J 8 bases, leaving 16 bases between the germline ends. Germline V gene sequence: CDR1 SGHRS, CDR2 YFSETQ. The CDR3 DNA sequence: TGCGCCAGCAGCTTGACGTGGGGGCCTGCTCATGAGCAGTTCTTC. This translates into CASSLTWGPAHEQFF. The whole variable domain, remainder taken from reference TRBV5-1 and TRBJ2-1, is KAGVTQTPRYLIKTRGQQVTLSCSPISGHRSVSWYQQTPGQGLQFLFEYFSETQRNKGNFPGRFSGRQFSNSRSEMNVSTLELGDSALYLCASSLTWGPAHEQFFGPGTRLTVL.

In this sample, this clone turned up once. The rearrangement joins TRBV18 to TRBJ1-6, with D possibly being TRBD1 (6 bases). Per the germline V gene, CDR1 is KGHSH and CDR2 is LQKENI. V was trimmed by 3 bases and J by 8 bases, leaving 14 bases between them. The CDR3 extends over 15 amino acids. This CDR3 reads CASSPPPGVDSPLHF. The CDR3 nucleotides read TGTGCCAGCTCACCTCCCCCAGGGGTGGATTCACCCCTCCACTTT.

CDR3 nucleotides: TGTGCCAGTAGTACCCCAACCGGGACAGGAACCTCCCGGGGCACAGATACGCAGTATTTT. Translating it yields CASSTPTGTGTSRGTDTQYF. The chain uses TRBV19 and TRBJ2-3; 8 bases fit TRBD1. The CDR3 runs 20 residues. Germline assignment: CDR1 LNHDA and CDR2 SQIVND (reference sequence). Trimming cost V 4 bases and J 1 base; bases outside gene matches: 19.

This clone appeared once. CDR3: CASTPVGGASYEQYF. The CDR3 DNA reads as TGTGCCAGCACCCCCGTAGGGGGCGCCTCCTACGAGCAGTACTTC. The chain recombines TRBV5-5 with TRBJ2-7; 7 bases line up with TRBD1. J lost 0 bases, V lost 6 bases, and 9 bases had no gene match. Germline V gene data show CDR1 as SGHKS and CDR2 as YYEKEE (reference sequence). The CDR3 sequence is 15 residues long.